The clone carrying this TCR beta chain was recorded a few times. What it recognizes is unknown. This specimen belongs to a study of beta chain features in type 1 diabetes. Every sorted population was more than 95% pure. Since all of the isolated RNA was reverse transcribed, expressed TCRB transcripts were what got sequenced. Samples of naive, central memory and regulatory T cells yielded a mean of about 3.5 million reads. Assay: immunoSEQ multiplex PCR; the TCRdb copy retains only in-frame clones and omits some. The sample records hundreds of thousands of clones, over 12% being singletons. Germline-derived CDR1 and CDR2 are MDHEN and SYDVKM. Trimming removed 5 bases from V and 7 bases from J; junction bases left unmatched: 4. The CDR3 sequence is 12 residues long. General study findings and limits: Naive, central memory and regulatory TCRB repertoires appeared more similar among patients than healthy donors. Researchers cautioned that cDNA sequencing could over-represent cells with high TCR expression. When Type 1 diabetes patients were examined, their TCRB CDR3s proved moderately but significantly shorter in all four CD4+ subsets.

Sequenced: naive CD4+ T cells from blood. The receptor comes from a man aged 18 to 29 with type 1 diabetes. The chain employs TRBV28 and TRBJ1-2; TRBD1 matches 7 bases. In DNA, the CDR3 is TGTGCCAGCAGTGTATACAGGGGTGGCTACACCTTC. It translates to CASSVYRGGYTF.